The clone carrying this T cell receptor (beta chain) was seen a handful of times. The data stem from a study of T-cell reconstitution after alpha-beta-depleted transplantation in children. Between the trimmed V and J ends, which lost 8 bases and 0 bases, there was a span of 16 bases. CDR1 is LNHNV, CDR2 YYDKDF, per germline (reference sequence). The length of the CDR3 is 15 residues. The TCRbeta library incorporated unique molecular identifiers. TCRdb processed the PCR reads anew with MiXCR; each CDR3 protein has one entry. The sample contains a few hundred thousand distinct CDR3 sequences, approximately 10% of which appear only once.

The receptor comes from a human donor who donated a stem cell graft to a child with acute myeloid leukemia. The rearrangement links TRBV15 to TRBJ2-5; D ambiguous. The source was PBMCs from the stem cell graft donor, collected from the stem cell graft. The CDR3 reads CATGQQGPDQETQYF. In nucleotides, the CDR3 is TGTGCCACCGGTCAACAAGGGCCCGACCAAGAGACCCAGTACTTC.